Listed below are T cell receptor beta chains from one sample, sequenced in a study of T cell changes during pregnancy in multiple sclerosis. Assay used: immunoSEQ multiplex PCR; TCRdb lists only in-frame clones, some missing. The profile shows 85,000 to 100,000 clones, 93% of them singletons. The input for sequencing was peripheral blood, taken after pregnancy. These receptors originate from a female donor with multiple sclerosis, enrolled in a pregnancy study. The CDR3 runs from the conserved cysteine through the conserved F or W. The D gene is left open where the match is weak. Clone size is stated in some rows and not others, as once, few, many or a class when expanded.

clone_size,d_call,j_call,v_call,cdr3_nt,cdr3_aa
once,.,TRBJ1-1,TRBV5-6,TGTGCCAGCAGATGGGACATCGGGCTTATGAACACTGAAGCTTTCTTT,CASRWDIGLMNTEAFF
.,TRBD1,TRBJ1-1,TRBV14,TGTGCCAGCAGCAAGACAGGGTTGGGGGCTGAAGCTTTCTTT,CASSKTGLGAEAFF
.,.,TRBJ1-1,TRBV5-1,TGCGCCAGCAGCTCTACTAACAGGGACGCTGAAGCTTTCTTT,CASSSTNRDAEAFF
.,TRBD2,TRBJ2-7,TRBV7-8,TGTGCCAGCAGCCTAAGCATGGGACTAGCGGGTCTAGACTACGAGCAGTACTTC,CASSLSMGLAGLDYEQYF
.,TRBD2,TRBJ2-2,TRBV4-2,TGTGCCAGCAGCCAAGCCCTCCGTCTAGCGGGGTCAAGGCTGGCCGGGGAGCTGTTTTTT,CASSQALRLAGSRLAGELFF
once,.,TRBJ2-7,TRBV5-1,TGCGCCAGCAGCTTGGGGGGAGACACGTACGAGCAGTACTTC,CASSLGGDTYEQYF
.,.,TRBJ1-4,TRBV27,TGTGCCAGCAGTTTATCGGGGGGGTTGTGGGAAAAACTGTTTTTT,CASSLSGGLWEKLFF
once,.,TRBJ1-5,TRBV28,TGTGCCAGCAGTTTATCACAGGTCAATAGCAATCAGCCCCAGCATTTT,CASSLSQVNSNQPQHF
.,.,TRBJ2-2,TRBV19,TGTGCCAGCACCCCGCAGGGAAGGAAGAACACCGGGGAGCTGTTTTTT,CASTPQGRKNTGELFF
.,TRBD1,TRBJ2-2,TRBV27,TGTGCCAGCAGGACAGGGCCCGGGGAGCTGTTTTTT,CASRTGPGELFF
.,TRBD1,TRBJ2-7,TRBV12-5,TGTGCTAGTGGTCTTGGACAGGGGGCCTACGAGCAGTACTTC,CASGLGQGAYEQYF
once,TRBD1,TRBJ1-5,TRBV4-1,TGCGCCAGCAGCACGCGGGACAGCTCCAACTACCCCCAGCATTTT,CASSTRDSSNYPQHF
.,TRBD2,TRBJ2-7,TRBV7-8,TGTGCCAGCAGCTTTGGCGGGAGAAAACCTCGAGAGCAGTACTTC,CASSFGGRKPREQYF